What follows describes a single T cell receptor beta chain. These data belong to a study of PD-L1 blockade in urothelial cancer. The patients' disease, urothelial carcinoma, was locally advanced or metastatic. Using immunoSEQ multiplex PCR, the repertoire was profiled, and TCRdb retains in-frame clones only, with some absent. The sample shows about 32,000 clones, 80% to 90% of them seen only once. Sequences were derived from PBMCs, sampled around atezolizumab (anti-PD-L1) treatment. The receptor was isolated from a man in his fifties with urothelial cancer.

Here the CDR3 DNA reads TGTGCCTGGAGTCGGTATGTCCCGGGACTAGCGGGAGAGGTGAACACCGGGGAGCTGTTTTTT. This gives the protein CAWSRYVPGLAGEVNTGELFF. This chain connects TRBV30 to TRBJ2-2; 14 bases are a match to TRBD2. Germline CDR1 reads GTSNPN; CDR2 reads SVGIG (reference sequence). This CDR3 region has 21 residues. J gave up 1 base and V 2 bases, and 15 bases lay outside the gene matches.